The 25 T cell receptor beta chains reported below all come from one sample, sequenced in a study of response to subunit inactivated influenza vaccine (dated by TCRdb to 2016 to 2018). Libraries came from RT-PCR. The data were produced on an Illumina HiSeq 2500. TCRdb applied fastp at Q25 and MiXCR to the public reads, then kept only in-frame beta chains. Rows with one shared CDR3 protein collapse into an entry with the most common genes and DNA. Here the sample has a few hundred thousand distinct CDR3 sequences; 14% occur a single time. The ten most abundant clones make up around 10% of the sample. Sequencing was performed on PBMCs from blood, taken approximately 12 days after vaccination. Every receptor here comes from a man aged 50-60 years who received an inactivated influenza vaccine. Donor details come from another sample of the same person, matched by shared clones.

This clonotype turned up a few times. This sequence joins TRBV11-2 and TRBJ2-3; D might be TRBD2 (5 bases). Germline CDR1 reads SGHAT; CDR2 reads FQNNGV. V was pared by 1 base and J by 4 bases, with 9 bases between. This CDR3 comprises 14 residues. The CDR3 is CASSLVGSPDTQYF. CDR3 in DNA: TGTGCCAGCAGCTTAGTTGGGAGCCCAGATACGCAGTATTTT.

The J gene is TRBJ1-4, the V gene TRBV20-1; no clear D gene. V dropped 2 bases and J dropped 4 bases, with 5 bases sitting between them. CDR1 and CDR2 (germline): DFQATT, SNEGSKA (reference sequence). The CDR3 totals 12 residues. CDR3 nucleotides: TGCAGTGCTAGACGGGTTAATGAAAAACTGTTTTTT. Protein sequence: CSARRVNEKLFF.

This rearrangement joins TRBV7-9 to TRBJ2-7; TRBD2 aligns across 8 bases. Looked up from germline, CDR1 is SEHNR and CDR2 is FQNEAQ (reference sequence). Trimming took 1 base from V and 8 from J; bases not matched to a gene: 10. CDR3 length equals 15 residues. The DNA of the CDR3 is TGTGCCAGCAGCTTAGGGGTAGCGGGGTCGCCGAAGCAGTACTTC. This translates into CASSLGVAGSPKQYF.

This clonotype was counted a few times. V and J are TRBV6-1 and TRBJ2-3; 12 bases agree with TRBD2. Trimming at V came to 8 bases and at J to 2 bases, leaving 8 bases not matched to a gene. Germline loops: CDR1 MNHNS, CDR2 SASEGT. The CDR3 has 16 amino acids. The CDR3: CASSPGLAGNTDTQYF. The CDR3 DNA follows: TGTGCCAGCTCACCGGGACTAGCGGGTAACACAGATACGCAGTATTTT.

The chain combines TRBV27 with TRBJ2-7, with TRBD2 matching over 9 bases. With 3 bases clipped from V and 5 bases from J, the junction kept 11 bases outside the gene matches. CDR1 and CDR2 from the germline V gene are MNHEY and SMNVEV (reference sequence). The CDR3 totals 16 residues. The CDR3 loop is CASSFYAGGSRNEQYF. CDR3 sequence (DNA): TGTGCCAGCAGTTTTTACGCGGGAGGGTCGAGAAACGAGCAGTACTTC.

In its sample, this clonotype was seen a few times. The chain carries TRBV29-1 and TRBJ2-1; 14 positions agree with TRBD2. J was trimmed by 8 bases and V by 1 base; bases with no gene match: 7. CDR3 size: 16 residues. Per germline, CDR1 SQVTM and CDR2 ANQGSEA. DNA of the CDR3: TGCAGCGTTGAAGGCCGACTAGCGGGAGGGCGTTATGAGCAGTTCTTC. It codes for CSVEGRLAGGRYEQFF.

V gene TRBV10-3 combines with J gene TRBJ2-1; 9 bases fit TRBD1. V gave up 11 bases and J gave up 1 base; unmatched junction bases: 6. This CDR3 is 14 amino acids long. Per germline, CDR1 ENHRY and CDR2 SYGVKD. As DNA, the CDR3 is TGTGCCGGGGGACAGGGACCTTCCTACAATGAGCAGTTCTTC. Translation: CAGGQGPSYNEQFF.

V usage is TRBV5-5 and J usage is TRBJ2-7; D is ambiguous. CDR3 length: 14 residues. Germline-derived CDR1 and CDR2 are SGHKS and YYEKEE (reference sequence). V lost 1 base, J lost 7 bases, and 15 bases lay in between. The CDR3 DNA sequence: TGTGCCAGCAGCTTGTATCTGGTCCTTGATGAGCAGTACTTC. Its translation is CASSLYLVLDEQYF.

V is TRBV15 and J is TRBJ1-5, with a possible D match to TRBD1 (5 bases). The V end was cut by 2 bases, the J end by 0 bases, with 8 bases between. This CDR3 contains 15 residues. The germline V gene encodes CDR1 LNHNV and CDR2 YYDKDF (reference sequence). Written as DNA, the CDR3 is TGTGCCACCAGCAGACAGGGAAATAGCAATCAGCCCCAGCATTTT. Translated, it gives CATSRQGNSNQPQHF.

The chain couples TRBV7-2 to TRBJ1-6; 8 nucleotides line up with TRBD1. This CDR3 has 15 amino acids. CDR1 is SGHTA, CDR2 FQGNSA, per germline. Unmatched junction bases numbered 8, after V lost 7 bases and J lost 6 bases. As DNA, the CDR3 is TGTGCCAGCACTAAGGGAACAGGGGGTAATTCACCCCTCCACTTT. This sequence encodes CASTKGTGGNSPLHF.

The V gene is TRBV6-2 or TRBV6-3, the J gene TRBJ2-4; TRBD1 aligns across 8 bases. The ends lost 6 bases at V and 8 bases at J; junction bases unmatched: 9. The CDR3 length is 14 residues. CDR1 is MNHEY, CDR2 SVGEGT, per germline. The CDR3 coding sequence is TGTGCCAGCAGAACTACAGGGGGTTCGGACATTCAGTACTTC. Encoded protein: CASRTTGGSDIQYF.

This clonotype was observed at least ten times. The chain's CDR3 is CASSPNARAETQYF. The CDR3 bases are TGTGCCAGCAGCCCTAATGCGAGGGCCGAGACCCAGTACTTC. The chain couples TRBV7-6 to TRBJ2-5; D possibly corresponds to TRBD2 (5 bases). Germline loops: CDR1 SGHVS, CDR2 FNYEAQ. The CDR3 covers 14 residues. The ends were cut back, 5 bases at V and 5 bases at J, with 15 bases in the middle.

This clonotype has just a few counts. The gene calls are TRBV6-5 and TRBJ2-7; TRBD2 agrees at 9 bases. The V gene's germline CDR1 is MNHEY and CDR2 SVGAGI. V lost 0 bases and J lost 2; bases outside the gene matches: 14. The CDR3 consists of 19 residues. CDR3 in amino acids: CASSYSRFRQREETYEQYF. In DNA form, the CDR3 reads TGTGCCAGCAGTTACTCGAGGTTCCGCCAGCGGGAGGAAACCTACGAGCAGTACTTC.

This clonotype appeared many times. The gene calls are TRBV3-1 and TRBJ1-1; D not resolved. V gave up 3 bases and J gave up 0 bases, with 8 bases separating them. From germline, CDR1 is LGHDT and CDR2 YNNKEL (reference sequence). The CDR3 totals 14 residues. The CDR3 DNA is TGTGCCAGCAGCCAGACCGGAATGAACACTGAAGCTTTCTTT. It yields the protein CASSQTGMNTEAFF.

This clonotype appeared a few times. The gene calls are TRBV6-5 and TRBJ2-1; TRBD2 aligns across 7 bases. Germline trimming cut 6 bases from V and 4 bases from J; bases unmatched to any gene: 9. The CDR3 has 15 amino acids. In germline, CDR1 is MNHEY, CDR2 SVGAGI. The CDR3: CASSFTSEGYNEQFF. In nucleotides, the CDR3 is TGTGCCAGCAGCTTTACTAGCGAAGGGTACAATGAGCAGTTCTTC.

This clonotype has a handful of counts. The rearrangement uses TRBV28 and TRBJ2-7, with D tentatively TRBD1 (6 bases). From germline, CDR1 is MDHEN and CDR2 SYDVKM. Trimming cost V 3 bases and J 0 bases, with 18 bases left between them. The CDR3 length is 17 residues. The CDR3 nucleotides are TGTGCCAGCAGTTTTGACAGGTTACTAGGGAGCTCCTACGAGCAGTACTTC. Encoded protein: CASSFDRLLGSSYEQYF.

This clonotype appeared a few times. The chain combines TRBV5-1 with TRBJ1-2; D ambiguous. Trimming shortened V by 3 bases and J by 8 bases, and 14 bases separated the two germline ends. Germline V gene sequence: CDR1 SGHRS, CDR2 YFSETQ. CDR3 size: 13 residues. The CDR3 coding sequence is TGCGCCAGCAGCTCAGATCCCACTATCGGCTACACCTTC. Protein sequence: CASSSDPTIGYTF.

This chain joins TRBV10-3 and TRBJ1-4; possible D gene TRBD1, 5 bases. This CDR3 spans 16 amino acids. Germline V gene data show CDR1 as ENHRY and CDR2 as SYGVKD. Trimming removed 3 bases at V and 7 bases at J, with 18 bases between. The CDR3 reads CAISDPHIGAGEKLFF. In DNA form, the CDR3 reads TGTGCCATCAGTGACCCTCACATAGGGGCGGGTGAAAAACTGTTTTTT.

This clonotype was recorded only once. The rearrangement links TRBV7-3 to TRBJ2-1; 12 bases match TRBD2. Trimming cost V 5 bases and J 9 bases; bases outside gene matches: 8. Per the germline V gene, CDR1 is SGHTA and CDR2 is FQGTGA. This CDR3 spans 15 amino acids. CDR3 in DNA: TGTGCCAGCAGCAGGGGGACTAGCGGGTCTGGTGAGCAGTTCTTC. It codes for CASSRGTSGSGEQFF.

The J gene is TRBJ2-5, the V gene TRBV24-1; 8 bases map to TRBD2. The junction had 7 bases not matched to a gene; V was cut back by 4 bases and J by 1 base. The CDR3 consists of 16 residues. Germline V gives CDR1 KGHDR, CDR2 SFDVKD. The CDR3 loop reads CATSELGTSFQETQYF. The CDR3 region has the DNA TGTGCCACCAGTGAACTCGGGACTAGTTTCCAAGAGACCCAGTACTTC.

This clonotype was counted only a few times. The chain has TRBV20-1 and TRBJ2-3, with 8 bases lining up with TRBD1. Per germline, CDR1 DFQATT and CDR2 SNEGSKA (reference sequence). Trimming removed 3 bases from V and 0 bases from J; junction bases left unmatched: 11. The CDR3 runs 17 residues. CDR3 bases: TGCAGTGCTAGTAATTCCCAGGGGGCCCTTAGCACAGATACGCAGTATTTT. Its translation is CSASNSQGALSTDTQYF.

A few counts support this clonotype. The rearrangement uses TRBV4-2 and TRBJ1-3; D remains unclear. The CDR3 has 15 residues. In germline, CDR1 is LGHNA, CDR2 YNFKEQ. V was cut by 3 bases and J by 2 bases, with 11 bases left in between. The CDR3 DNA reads TGTGCCAGCAGCCACCCGTTGGGAGCTGGAAACACCATATATTTT. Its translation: CASSHPLGAGNTIYF.

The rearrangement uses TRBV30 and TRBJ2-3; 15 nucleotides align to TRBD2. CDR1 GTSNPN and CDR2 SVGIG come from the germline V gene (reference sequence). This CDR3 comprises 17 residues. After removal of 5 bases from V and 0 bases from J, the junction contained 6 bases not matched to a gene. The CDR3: CAWGGLAGGTSTDTQYF. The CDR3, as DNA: TGTGCCTGGGGAGGACTAGCGGGAGGGACTAGCACAGATACGCAGTATTTT.

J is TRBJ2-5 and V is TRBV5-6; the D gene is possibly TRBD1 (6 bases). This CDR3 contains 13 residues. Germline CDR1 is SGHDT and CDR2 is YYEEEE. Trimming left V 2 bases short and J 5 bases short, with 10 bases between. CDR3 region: CASSFGQGETQYF. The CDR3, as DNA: TGTGCCAGCAGCTTCGGGCAGGGGGAGACCCAGTACTTC.

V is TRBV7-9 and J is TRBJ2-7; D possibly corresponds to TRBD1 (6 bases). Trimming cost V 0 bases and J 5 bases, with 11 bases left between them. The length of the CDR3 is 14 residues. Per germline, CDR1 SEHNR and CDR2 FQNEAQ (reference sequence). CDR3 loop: CASSLAGQNHEQYF. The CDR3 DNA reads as TGTGCCAGCAGCTTAGCTGGACAGAACCACGAGCAGTACTTC. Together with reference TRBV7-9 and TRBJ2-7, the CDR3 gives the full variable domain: DTGVSQNPRHKITKRGQNVTFRCDPISEHNRLYWYRQTLGQGPEFLTYFQNEAQLEKSRLLSDRFSAERPKGSFSTLEIQRTEQGDSAMYLCASSLAGQNHEQYFGPGTRLTVT.